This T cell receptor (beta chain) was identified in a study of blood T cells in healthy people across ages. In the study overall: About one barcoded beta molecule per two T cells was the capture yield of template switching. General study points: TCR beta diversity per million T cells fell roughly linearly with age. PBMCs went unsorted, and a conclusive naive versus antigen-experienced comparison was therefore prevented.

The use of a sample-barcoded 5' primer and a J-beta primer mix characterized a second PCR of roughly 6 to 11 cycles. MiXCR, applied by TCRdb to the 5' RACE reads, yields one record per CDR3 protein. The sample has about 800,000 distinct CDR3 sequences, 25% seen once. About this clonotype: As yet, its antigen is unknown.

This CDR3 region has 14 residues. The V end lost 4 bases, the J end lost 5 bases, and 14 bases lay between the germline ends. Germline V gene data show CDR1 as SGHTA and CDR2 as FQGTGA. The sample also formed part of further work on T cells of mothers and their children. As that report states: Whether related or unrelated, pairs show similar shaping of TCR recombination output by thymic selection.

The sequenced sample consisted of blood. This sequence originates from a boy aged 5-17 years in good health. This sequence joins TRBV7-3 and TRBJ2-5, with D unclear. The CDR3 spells CASSSEMGRETQYF. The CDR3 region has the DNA TGTGCCAGCAGCTCGGAGATGGGCAGGGAGACCCAGTACTTC.